This TCR beta chain emerged from a study of blood T cell repertoires in COVID-19 (dated by TCRdb to the early 2020s). As for the study more broadly: The collaborator samples originated in the United States, Italy and Spain and spanned the acute and convalescent phases of COVID-19. Subjects who had been exposed to COVID-19, were actively infected with it, or had recovered from it provided the deeply sampled blood TCRbeta repertoires that made up the dataset. The repertoires were released in a freely available public database meant as a resource for research on the immune response to SARS-CoV-2. Nearly every sample came with metadata listing a de-identified subject ID, COVID-19 status, age in years and sex. The samples were drawn from two sources: the first 160 participants of the ongoing ImmuneRACE study, and 1,254 subjects contributed by 6 global collaborators. Where HLA class I and class II types were available, the types were taken from metadata supplied by the sample provider, not from assay-based typing. The prospective study material was composed of cDNA or gDNA derived from T cells, B-cell-depleted T cells, or PBMCs. Study-wide conclusions, independent of this receptor: How much clinical and demographic metadata was included differed by source and by participant, and the metadata was provided uncurated.

For CDR1 and CDR2, the germline V gene lists SGHVS and FQNEAQ. The CDR3 covers 16 residues, taking in both the cysteine and the phenylalanine. This entry keeps only the CDR3 DNA: 48 bases, framed from base 1. Germline trimming: 5 bases from V, 5 bases from J; junction bases outside gene matches: 10. Participants in the prospective study were aged about 18 to 95 years, lived in about two dozen United States geographic areas, and enrolled through a virtual design. To assign participants to cohorts, the prospective study relied on clinical history that participants themselves reported in a screening survey and a study questionnaire. ImmuneRACE Cohort 3 recovered participants were defined by two consecutive negative NP/OP PCR tests, healthcare professional clearance, or symptom resolution. In the prospective study, mobile phlebotomists collected whole blood, serum and a nasopharyngeal or oropharyngeal swab from each participant. Participants in the prospective study had the option to provide additional blood draws and questionnaires over a 2-month period. Before DNA extraction, prospective study blood samples were shipped either frozen or at room temperature.

Note on this clone: This receptor's antigen is unknown. Per-base quality was not reported, and no clone a single base away is much larger than it.

TCRbeta CDR3 regions were amplified from genomic DNA using the immunoSEQ Assay, a bias-controlled multiplex PCR. Concerning the study's data processing: Within the assay, amplification of reference gene primers was used to estimate how many nucleated cells each sample contained. Sequence reads were collapsed and filtered to measure the absolute abundance of every unique TCRbeta CDR3 rearrangement. Productive Simpson clonality was computed per sample as the square root of Simpson's diversity index over productive rearrangements. TCRdb mirrors the immuneACCESS table, restricted to in-frame sequences. Some clones are absent from its copies; in checked studies, under half trace to an unresolved V gene, and the reason for the others is unknown. V, J and clone size are taken as reported in that table, and D and trimming were inferred from the DNA itself. The table for this sample lists 160,000 or so clones; 80% to 90% of them were counted only once. The ten top clones hold 13% to 15% of the sample.

The chain is made from TRBV7-8 and TRBJ1-5; the junction holds 9 bases that match TRBD1. The sequencing sample was made of PBMCs or T cells enriched from blood (not recorded which). The receptor's source is a man aged 50 or older who had recovered from COVID-19. The CDR3 region reads CASSKEGQGVDQPQHF. The DNA sequence follows: TGTGCCAGCAGCAAAGAGGGACAGGGTGTAGATCAGCCCCAGCATTTT. Joined to the reference TRBV7-8 and TRBJ1-5 proteins, this CDR3 gives the full variable domain: GAGVSQSPRYKVAKRGQDVALRCDPISGHVSLFWYQQALGQGPEFLTYFQNEAQLDKSGLPSDRFFAERPEGSVSTLKIQRTQQEDSAVYLCASSKEGQGVDQPQHFGDGTRLSIL.